A selection of T cell receptor beta chains follows, all from one sample in a study of cytomegalovirus exposure and HLA in healthy donors. This table comes from immunoSEQ multiplex PCR, and its TCRdb copy is limited to in-frame clones, with some not included. The table has about 140,000 clones, around 78% seen once. Sequencing was performed on PBMCs. The receptor source for this set is a young woman in good health and CMV-seropositive. Both conserved end residues are part of each CDR3. The D gene is left open where the match is weak. Size values are once, few and many counts, or a class for expanded clones, and some rows have none.

TRBJ2-6	NA	TRBV7-9	TRBD2	TGTGCCAGCAGCGCGGGGGGCTCTGGGGCCAACGTCCTGACTTTC	CASSAGGSGANVLTF
TRBJ2-1	NA	TRBV11-2	NA	TGTGCCAGCAGCTTAGGTGGCGGGGGCCTCAATGAGCAGTTCTTC	CASSLGGGGLNEQFF
TRBJ2-7	NA	TRBV4-2	NA	TGTGCCAGCAGCCATAGGGCAGGGGACCACGAGCAGTACTTC	CASSHRAGDHEQYF
TRBJ1-4	NA	TRBV6-6	NA	TGTGCCAGCACCTCAGCGAAGTCGGCTAATGAAAAACTGTTTTTT	CASTSAKSANEKLFF
TRBJ1-2	NA	TRBV2	NA	TGTGCCAGCAGGCCCCTGGGGGGAGCTGGCTATGGCTACACCTTC	CASRPLGGAGYGYTF
TRBJ1-5	NA	TRBV27	NA	TGTGCCAGCAGTTTAAGGGGCGGCAATCAGCCCCAGCATTTT	CASSLRGGNQPQHF
TRBJ2-2	NA	TRBV6-1	NA	TGTGCCAGCAGTGGCTTGTCGGTGAACACCGGGGAGCTGTTTTTT	CASSGLSVNTGELFF
TRBJ2-1	few	TRBV6-5	NA	TGTGCCAGCAGTTACTTCGATGAGCAGTTCTTC	CASSYFDEQFF
TRBJ2-2	NA	TRBV29-1	NA	TGCAGCGTTGACTCGGGGAACACCGGGGAGCTGTTTTTT	CSVDSGNTGELFF
TRBJ1-2	few	TRBV6-5	NA	TGTGCCAGCAGTTACGGGGCAGGGGTTTTCCTCTACACCTTC	CASSYGAGVFLYTF
TRBJ1-6	NA	TRBV27	TRBD1	TGTGCCAGCAGGGGCGGGACAGCATATTCACCCCTCCACTTT	CASRGGTAYSPLHF
TRBJ1-2	NA	TRBV5-1	TRBD1	TGCGCCAGCAGCTTGGGGGACAGGGAAGACTATGGCTACACCTTC	CASSLGDREDYGYTF
TRBJ2-3	NA	TRBV5-6	TRBD1	TGTGCCAGCAGCCCCCAGGTGGGCAGGGGGTGGTCAGATACGCAGTATTTT	CASSPQVGRGWSDTQYF
TRBJ1-1	NA	TRBV5-4	NA	TGTGCCAGCAGTGGGGTGGGGACTAACACTGAAGCTTTCTTT	CASSGVGTNTEAFF
TRBJ1-2	NA	TRBV6-1	NA	TGTGCCAGCAGTGACAGGTCGGCCAGCTATGGCTACACCTTC	CASSDRSASYGYTF
TRBJ1-6	NA	TRBV4-3	NA	TGCGCCAGCAGCCAAGATCAACAGGTCCATTCACCCCTCCACTTT	CASSQDQQVHSPLHF
TRBJ2-1	NA	TRBV11-2	TRBD1	TGTGCCAGCACCGGCCGGGACAGGGGATACAATGAGCAGTTCTTC	CASTGRDRGYNEQFF
TRBJ2-5	NA	TRBV7-2	TRBD2	TGTGCCAGCAGCTTAGCGCTAGCGGGGGCCCAAGAGACCCAGTACTTC	CASSLALAGAQETQYF
TRBJ1-3	NA	TRBV9	NA	TGTGCCAGCAGCGTAAGGGGCTCTGGAAACACCATATATTTT	CASSVRGSGNTIYF
TRBJ2-7	NA	TRBV5-4	TRBD2	TGTGCCAGCAAACTAGCGGGGGGCTACGAGCAGTACTTC	CASKLAGGYEQYF
TRBJ1-6	NA	TRBV18	TRBD1	TGTGCCAGCTCACCTGAGACAGGGGGCTCATCACCCCTCCACTTT	CASSPETGGSSPLHF
TRBJ1-3	NA	TRBV5-5	NA	TGTGCCAGCAGCCTGCGGGGAAGCTCTGGAAACACCATATATTTT	CASSLRGSSGNTIYF
TRBJ2-6	once	TRBV4-3	NA	TGCGCCAGCTCCTTAGGAGGGGGCGCGGGAGGGGCCAACGTCCTGACTTTC	CASSLGGGAGGANVLTF
TRBJ2-1	few	TRBV27	NA	TGTGCCAGCAGTTCGGTACAGGGAATCAACAATGAGCAGTTCTTC	CASSSVQGINNEQFF
TRBJ1-1	NA	TRBV2	NA	TGTGCCAGCAGTTACCAGGGGTACACTGAAGCTTTCTTT	CASSYQGYTEAFF
TRBJ1-3	once	TRBV11-2	TRBD1	TGTGCCAGCAGCTTAGATCCCGGGACAGGGCCCGGAAACACCATATATTTT	CASSLDPGTGPGNTIYF
TRBJ1-6	NA	TRBV2	TRBD1	TGTGCCAGCAGTTCAAATAGACAGGGACACTCCTATAATTCACCCCTCCACTTT	CASSSNRQGHSYNSPLHF
TRBJ2-5	NA	TRBV7-2	TRBD2	TGTGCCAGCAGTTCTAGCGGGGGGAGACAAGAGACCCAGTACTTC	CASSSSGGRQETQYF
TRBJ2-7	NA	TRBV28	NA	TGTGCCAGCAGTTTAGCGGGGGCGGGCTACGAGCAGTACTTC	CASSLAGAGYEQYF
TRBJ2-5	NA	TRBV5-6	NA	TGTGCCAGCAGCTTGTGGCGGAGCTGGAGCCAGTACTTC	CASSLWRSWSQYF
TRBJ2-2	NA	TRBV10-1	TRBD2	TGCGCCAGCACCTTAGGGCGGGGGGGAACGAACACCGGGGAGCTGTTTTTT	CASTLGRGGTNTGELFF
TRBJ2-2	few	TRBV6-4	TRBD1	TGTGCCAGCAGTGTTGGTACCGGGACAGGGGGCTTCCCTTGGACCGGGGAGCTGTTTTTT	CASSVGTGTGGFPWTGELFF
TRBJ2-2	few	TRBV7-9	TRBD1	TGTTCCAGCAGCGGAACGCCAGGGGGCTTCACCGGGGAGCTGTTTTTT	CSSSGTPGGFTGELFF
TRBJ1-1	NA	TRBV5-1	NA	TGCGCCAGCAGCTTGGGCAGGGACACTGAAGCTTTCTTT	CASSLGRDTEAFF
TRBJ1-5	NA	TRBV28	NA	TGTGCCAGCAGTTTACGTACAGGGAATCAGCCCCAGCATTTT	CASSLRTGNQPQHF
TRBJ1-2	NA	TRBV6-1	NA	TGTGCCAGCAGTGAAACAGCTACCAGCCACCCCATTTTCAACTATGGCTACACCTTC	CASSETATSHPIFNYGYTF
TRBJ1-2	NA	TRBV6-5	NA	TGTGCCAGCAGAGAACAGCACTATGGCTACACCTTC	CASREQHYGYTF
TRBJ2-7	NA	TRBV19	NA	TGTGCCAGTAGTATAGGCGGCACCCTTGGCGAGCAGTACTTC	CASSIGGTLGEQYF
TRBJ1-1	once	TRBV27	NA	TGTGCCAGCAGTTTATCCCCTGGGGGGGCCAACACTGAAGCTTTCTTT	CASSLSPGGANTEAFF
TRBJ2-6	NA	TRBV28	NA	TGTGCCAGCAGTCCCACAGTCTCTGGGGCCAACGTCCTGACTTTC	CASSPTVSGANVLTF
TRBJ2-1	NA	TRBV2	TRBD2	TGTGCCAGCATTGGCGGGGGGAATTACTACAATGAGCAGTTCTTC	CASIGGGNYYNEQFF
TRBJ2-5	NA	TRBV7-9	NA	TGTGCCAGCAGCAGGGCCCAGGGGGAGACCCAGTACTTC	CASSRAQGETQYF
TRBJ1-3	NA	TRBV19	TRBD1	TGTGCCAGTAGTAGACCGGGACAGGGGAACACCATATATTTT	CASSRPGQGNTIYF
TRBJ1-2	once	TRBV28	TRBD1	TGTGCCAGCAGTTCTCGGGACAGGATCGGCTACACCTTC	CASSSRDRIGYTF
TRBJ1-4	NA	TRBV5-1	NA	TGCGCCAGCAGCTTGAGGCAGGGTGGCGTAAAACTGTTTTTT	CASSLRQGGVKLFF
TRBJ2-7	NA	TRBV18	NA	TGTGCCAGCCAACCGCGGGACAGCTCCTACGAGCAGTACTTC	CASQPRDSSYEQYF